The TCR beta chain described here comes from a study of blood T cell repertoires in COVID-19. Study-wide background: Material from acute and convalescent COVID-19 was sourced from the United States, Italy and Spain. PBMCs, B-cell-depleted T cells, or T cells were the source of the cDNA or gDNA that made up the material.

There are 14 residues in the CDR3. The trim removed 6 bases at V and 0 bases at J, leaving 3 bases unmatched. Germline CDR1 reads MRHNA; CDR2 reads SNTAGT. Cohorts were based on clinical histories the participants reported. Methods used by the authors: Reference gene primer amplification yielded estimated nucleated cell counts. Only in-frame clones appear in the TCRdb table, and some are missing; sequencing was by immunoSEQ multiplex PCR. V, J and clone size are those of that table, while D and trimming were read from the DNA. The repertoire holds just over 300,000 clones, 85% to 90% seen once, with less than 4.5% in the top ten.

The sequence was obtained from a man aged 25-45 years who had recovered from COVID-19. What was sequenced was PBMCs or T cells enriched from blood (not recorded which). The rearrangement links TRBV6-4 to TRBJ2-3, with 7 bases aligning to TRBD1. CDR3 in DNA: TGTGCCAGCAGCGAACAGGGGAGCACAGATACGCAGTATTTT. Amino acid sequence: CASSEQGSTDTQYF.